This is a list of T cell receptor beta chains from one sample in a study of Graves' ophthalmopathy and Graves' hyperthyroidism. Using its own MiXCR run on the multiplex PCR reads, TCRdb lists one record per CDR3 protein. The sample lists 340,000 or so distinct CDR3 sequences, about a sixth occurring once. Sequencing was carried out using peripheral blood. These receptors originate from an adult man with Graves' ophthalmopathy. Each CDR3 is given with its conserved first and last residue. The D gene is left open where the match is weak. Only part of the rows carry a size: once, few, many, or a class if the clone is expanded.

DNA,CDR3,D,J,size,V
TGTGCCAGCAGTCGCCTCTCCAGTGGCGAGCAGTACTTC,CASSRLSSGEQYF,NA,TRBJ2-7,once,TRBV6-2/TRBV6-3
TGTGCCAGCACCTCTGGAATCCAAGCCACTGAAGCTTTCTTT,CASTSGIQATEAFF,NA,TRBJ1-1,NA,TRBV27
TGTGCCAGCTCACCACCGTCCCGGGGGAACACTGAAGCTTTCTTT,CASSPPSRGNTEAFF,NA,TRBJ1-1,many,TRBV18
TGTGCCAGCAGTCCCTGGCGGGAGGCTATCTACGAGCAGTACTTC,CASSPWREAIYEQYF,TRBD2,TRBJ2-7,NA,TRBV6-1
TGTGCCAGCAGCTTAGACAGCGCCTACGAGCAGTACTTC,CASSLDSAYEQYF,NA,TRBJ2-7,many,TRBV11-2
TGTGCCAGCAGCTTGTGGGGGATGGATGGCTACACCTTC,CASSLWGMDGYTF,NA,TRBJ1-2,many,TRBV7-2
TGCGCCAGCAGCCACAGGGCTGGGGCCAACGTCCTGACTTTC,CASSHRAGANVLTF,NA,TRBJ2-6,many,TRBV4-1
TGCGCCAGCAGCTTGGGACCAGGGCACGAAGGCAAGAACACTGAAGCTTTCTTT,CASSLGPGHEGKNTEAFF,NA,TRBJ1-1,many,TRBV5-1
TGTGCCAGCAGCAAGGACCGGGACAAGCCCTCCTACGAGCAGTACTTC,CASSKDRDKPSYEQYF,NA,TRBJ2-7,many,TRBV27
TGTGCCAGCAGTTTAAGGACTAGCGGGAGGGTAGCCTACGAGCAGTACTTC,CASSLRTSGRVAYEQYF,TRBD2,TRBJ2-7,many,TRBV12-3/TRBV12-4
TGCAGTGCTAGACCGGACAGTAGAACCGGGGAGCTGTTTTTT,CSARPDSRTGELFF,NA,TRBJ2-2,many,TRBV20-1
TGTGCCAGCAGCTTAACGTACAGAGAAGCTTTCTTT,CASSLTYREAFF,NA,TRBJ1-1,NA,TRBV7-9
TGTGCCAGCAGTTATTCCGGGGGCCTCTACGAGCAGTACTTC,CASSYSGGLYEQYF,NA,TRBJ2-7,NA,TRBV6-2/TRBV6-3
TGTGCCAGCAGTCCCCCGGTACAGGGGACCTACGAGCAGTTCTTC,CASSPPVQGTYEQFF,TRBD1,TRBJ2-1,NA,TRBV27
TGTGCCAGCAGTTTAATCGAGGACAGGGGAAACATTCAGTACTTC,CASSLIEDRGNIQYF,TRBD1,TRBJ2-4,many,TRBV12-3/TRBV12-4
TGTGCCACCGGGTTTGGTGTCGAGCAGTACTTC,CATGFGVEQYF,NA,TRBJ2-7,many,TRBV24-1
TGCGCCAGCAGAGCTAGCGGGGGATACCAAGAGACCCAGTACTTC,CASRASGGYQETQYF,TRBD2,TRBJ2-5,many,TRBV5-1
TGTGCCAGCAGTTTCGGCGGCCCCTCTGGGGCCAACGTCCTGACTTTC,CASSFGGPSGANVLTF,NA,TRBJ2-6,many,TRBV12-3/TRBV12-4
TGCAGTGCTAGAGACCTAGAGGGACTAGCGGGAGTATCTGCACATCAGTACTTC,CSARDLEGLAGVSAHQYF,TRBD2,TRBJ2-7,NA,TRBV20-1
TGTGCCAGCAGGGCTTCGGGTCTGGCAGGACTTCTCCAAGAGACCCAGTACTTC,CASRASGLAGLLQETQYF,NA,TRBJ2-5,many,TRBV27
TGTGCCAGTAGTAACGACAGGAACTATGGCTACACCTTC,CASSNDRNYGYTF,NA,TRBJ1-2,many,TRBV19
TGTGCCAGCAGTTATATCGGGACAGGGGCCCATCAGCCCCAGCATTTT,CASSYIGTGAHQPQHF,TRBD1,TRBJ1-5,few,TRBV2
TGTGCCAGCGGAGGTAGCCGACACCCCGAGCAGTACTTC,CASGGSRHPEQYF,NA,TRBJ2-7,many,TRBV2
TGTGCCAGCTCACCACCGACAGTCGTGAACACTGAAGCTTTCTTT,CASSPPTVVNTEAFF,NA,TRBJ1-1,NA,TRBV18
TGTGCCAGCAGTCCCCGGGACAGGGGAGGGTACGAGCAGTACTTC,CASSPRDRGGYEQYF,TRBD1,TRBJ2-7,many,TRBV6-5
TGTGCCAGCAGTAGGGGGACAGGGCGGACTGAAGCTTTCTTT,CASSRGTGRTEAFF,TRBD1,TRBJ1-1,many,TRBV6-5
TGTGCCAGCAGCTTGGCAGGGGCGAGGAACACCGGGGAGCTGTTTTTT,CASSLAGARNTGELFF,NA,TRBJ2-2,NA,TRBV11-1
TGTGCCAGTAAGGGAACCTTGGAAAATCAGCCCCAGCATTTT,CASKGTLENQPQHF,NA,TRBJ1-5,many,TRBV19
TGTGCCAGTAGTATGTCACAGGGGTCCTACGAGCAGTACTTC,CASSMSQGSYEQYF,TRBD1,TRBJ2-7,few,TRBV19
TGTGCCTGGAGCGGTGGGGGGTTTGAGCAGTACTTC,CAWSGGGFEQYF,NA,TRBJ2-7,many,TRBV30
TGCAGCGTTGTTCCCCCCCTGGGGGCCCAGGCCGAGGGAGCCAAAAACATTCAGTACTTC,CSVVPPLGAQAEGAKNIQYF,NA,TRBJ2-4,many,TRBV29-1
TGCGCCAGCAGCTTTGGGACAGAAGATTCACCCCTCCACTTT,CASSFGTEDSPLHF,TRBD1,TRBJ1-6,many,TRBV5-1
TGCGCCAGCAGCCAGGGGCTTGGTACGGACAGGGCTTCACCCCTCCACTTT,CASSQGLGTDRASPLHF,TRBD1,TRBJ1-6,many,TRBV4-3
TGCAGTGCTAGATCCGCAGGACGGGACGAGCAGTACTTC,CSARSAGRDEQYF,NA,TRBJ2-7,many,TRBV20-1
TGTGCCAGCAGCGGGGGACAGGGCTATGGCTACACCTTC,CASSGGQGYGYTF,TRBD1,TRBJ1-2,many,TRBV6-2/TRBV6-3
TGTGCCAGCTGGACGTACGGGAACACTGAAGCTTTCTTT,CASWTYGNTEAFF,NA,TRBJ1-1,many,TRBV27
TGTGCCACCACCTCGGGGACAGACGGTAGGGAGACCCAGTACTTC,CATTSGTDGRETQYF,TRBD1,TRBJ2-5,many,TRBV15
TGTGCCAGCAGCTTAGGACTGCAAGAGACCCAGTACTTC,CASSLGLQETQYF,NA,TRBJ2-5,many,TRBV5-1
TGTGCCAGCAGCTTGGAACTTTCCGTCGGCGGAACTGAAGCTTTCTTT,CASSLELSVGGTEAFF,NA,TRBJ1-1,many,TRBV12-3/TRBV12-4
TGTGCCAGTTGCGGACGCGGGACGGGAAATCAGCCCCAGCATTTT,CASCGRGTGNQPQHF,NA,TRBJ1-5,many,TRBV19
TGCAGTGCTCTGAGTTCATCCTACGAGCAGTACTTC,CSALSSSYEQYF,NA,TRBJ2-7,many,TRBV20-1
TGTGCCAGCTCACCAATCCAGGTTATGAACACTGAAGCTTTCTTT,CASSPIQVMNTEAFF,NA,TRBJ1-1,many,TRBV18
TGTGCCTGGAGCGACTCCGGGGGTCAGCCCCAGCATTTT,CAWSDSGGQPQHF,NA,TRBJ1-5,many,TRBV30
TGTGCCAGCGGGGGGGGTGAGGCCAAAAACATTCAGTACTTC,CASGGGEAKNIQYF,TRBD2,TRBJ2-4,few,TRBV6-1
TGTGCCAGCAGTACATGGGCCAGTCAGCCCCAGCATTTT,CASSTWASQPQHF,NA,TRBJ1-5,many,TRBV6-1
TGTGCCAGCAGTTACTCCCGGGGGTTAGGCCAAGAGACCCAGTACTTC,CASSYSRGLGQETQYF,NA,TRBJ2-5,many,TRBV6-6
TGTGCCATCAGTGTGGGGCATGGAGTGAACACTGAAGCTTTCTTT,CAISVGHGVNTEAFF,NA,TRBJ1-1,once,TRBV10-3
TGCGCCAGCAGCTCACAGGGAAAGGATGGCTACACCTTC,CASSSQGKDGYTF,NA,TRBJ1-2,many,TRBV5-1
TGTGCCAGTAGTGTTGGTTCCCAGCCCCAGCATTTT,CASSVGSQPQHF,NA,TRBJ1-5,many,TRBV19
TGTGCCAGCAGCTTGGCCCCCCGGAAGGGGTACACTGAAGCTTTCTTT,CASSLAPRKGYTEAFF,NA,TRBJ1-1,few,TRBV12-3/TRBV12-4
TGTGCCTGGAGTGGACAGGGAAACACTGAAGCTTTCTTT,CAWSGQGNTEAFF,TRBD1,TRBJ1-1,many,TRBV30
TGTGCCAGCAGTGCATCCACGGTTGGCTACACCTTC,CASSASTVGYTF,NA,TRBJ1-2,few,TRBV2